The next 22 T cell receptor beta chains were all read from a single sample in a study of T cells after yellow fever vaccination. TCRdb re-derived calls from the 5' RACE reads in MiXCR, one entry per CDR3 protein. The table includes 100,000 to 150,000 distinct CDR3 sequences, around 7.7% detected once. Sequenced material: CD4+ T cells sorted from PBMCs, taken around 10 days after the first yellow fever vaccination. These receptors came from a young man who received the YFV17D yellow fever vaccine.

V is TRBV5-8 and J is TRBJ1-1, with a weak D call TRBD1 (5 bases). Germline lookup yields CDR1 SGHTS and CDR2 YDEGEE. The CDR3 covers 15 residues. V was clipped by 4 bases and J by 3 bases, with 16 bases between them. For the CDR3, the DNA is TGTGCCAGCAGCCTCAGGGCTATGGAGTACACTGAAGCTTTCTTT. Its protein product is CASSLRAMEYTEAFF.

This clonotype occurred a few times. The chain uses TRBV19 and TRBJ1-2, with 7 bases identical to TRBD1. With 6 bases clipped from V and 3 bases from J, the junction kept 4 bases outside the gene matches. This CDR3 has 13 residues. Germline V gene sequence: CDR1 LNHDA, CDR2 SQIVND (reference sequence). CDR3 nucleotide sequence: TGTGCCAGTAGCCGACAGGGTCACTATGGCTACACCTTC. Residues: CASSRQGHYGYTF.

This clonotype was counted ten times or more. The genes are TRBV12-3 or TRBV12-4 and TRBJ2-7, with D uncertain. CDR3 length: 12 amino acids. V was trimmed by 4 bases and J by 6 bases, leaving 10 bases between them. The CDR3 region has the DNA TGTGCCAGCAGTTCCGACATCGCCGAGCAGTACTTC. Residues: CASSSDIAEQYF.

DNA for the CDR3: TGTACCTTCAAAGAACTAGCGGGGCTCTCGGGCGGGGTTGAGCAGTTCTTC. It translates to CTFKELAGLSGGVEQFF. The V call is TRBV12-3 or TRBV12-4, the J call TRBJ2-1, with 10 bases lining up with TRBD2. The CDR3 is 17 amino acids.

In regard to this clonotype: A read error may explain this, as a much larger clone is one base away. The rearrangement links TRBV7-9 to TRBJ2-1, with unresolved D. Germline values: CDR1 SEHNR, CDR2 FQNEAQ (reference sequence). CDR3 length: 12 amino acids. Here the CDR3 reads CASSRTRGEHFF. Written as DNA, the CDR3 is TGTGCCAGCAGCCGAACACGCGGTGAGCACTTCTTC.

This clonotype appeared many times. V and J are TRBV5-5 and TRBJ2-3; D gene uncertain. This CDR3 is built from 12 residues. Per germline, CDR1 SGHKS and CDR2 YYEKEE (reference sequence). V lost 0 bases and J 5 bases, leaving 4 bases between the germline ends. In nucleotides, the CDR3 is TGTGCCAGCAGCTTGGAGGAAGATACGCAGTATTTT. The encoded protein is CASSLEEDTQYF.

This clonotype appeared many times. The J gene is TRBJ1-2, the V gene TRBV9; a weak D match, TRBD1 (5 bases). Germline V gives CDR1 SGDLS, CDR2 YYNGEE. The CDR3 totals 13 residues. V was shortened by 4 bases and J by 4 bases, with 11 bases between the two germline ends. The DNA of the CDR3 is TGTGCCAGCAGCCCGGACACGACCTATGGCTACACCTTC. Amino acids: CASSPDTTYGYTF.

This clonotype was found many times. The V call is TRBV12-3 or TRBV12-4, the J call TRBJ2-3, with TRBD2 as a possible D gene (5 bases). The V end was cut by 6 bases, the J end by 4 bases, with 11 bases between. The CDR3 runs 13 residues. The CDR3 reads CASSPRTPDTQYF. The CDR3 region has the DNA TGTGCCAGCAGCCCTCGGACTCCAGATACGCAGTATTTT.

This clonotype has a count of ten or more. The CDR3 spells CASSSLAGGQGPYNEQFF. DNA of the CDR3: TGCGCCAGCAGCTCCCTAGCGGGGGGACAGGGGCCTTACAATGAGCAGTTCTTC. The gene calls are TRBV5-1 and TRBJ2-1, with a weak D call TRBD2 (11 bases). CDR3 size: 18 residues. Looked up from germline, CDR1 is SGHRS and CDR2 is YFSETQ. V lost 3 bases and J lost 4, with 23 bases in between.

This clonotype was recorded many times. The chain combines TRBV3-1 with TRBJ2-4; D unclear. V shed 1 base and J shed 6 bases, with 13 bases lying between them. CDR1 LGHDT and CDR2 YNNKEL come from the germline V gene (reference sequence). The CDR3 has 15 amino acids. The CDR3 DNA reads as TGTGCCAGCAGCCAAGCCGGCCCACCCTTAAACATTCAGTACTTC. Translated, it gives CASSQAGPPLNIQYF.

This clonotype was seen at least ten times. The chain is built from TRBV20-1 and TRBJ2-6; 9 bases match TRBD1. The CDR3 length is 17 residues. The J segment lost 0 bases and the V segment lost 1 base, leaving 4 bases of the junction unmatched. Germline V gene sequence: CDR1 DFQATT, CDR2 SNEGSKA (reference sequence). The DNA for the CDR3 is TGCAGTGCTAGAGCCCAGGGACAGGGCTCTGGGGCCAACGTCCTGACTTTC. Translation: CSARAQGQGSGANVLTF.

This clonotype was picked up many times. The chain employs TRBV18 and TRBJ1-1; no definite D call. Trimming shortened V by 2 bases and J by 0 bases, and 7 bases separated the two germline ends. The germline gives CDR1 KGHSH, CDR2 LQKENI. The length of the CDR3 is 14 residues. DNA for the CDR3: TGTGCCAGCTCACCAAGGAATTTGAACACTGAAGCTTTCTTT. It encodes CASSPRNLNTEAFF.

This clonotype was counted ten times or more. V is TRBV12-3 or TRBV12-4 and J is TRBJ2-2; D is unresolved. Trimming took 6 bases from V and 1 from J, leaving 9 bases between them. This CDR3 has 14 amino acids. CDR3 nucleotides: TGTGCCAGCAGCCCGGACGGGAACACCGGGGAGCTGTTTTTT. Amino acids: CASSPDGNTGELFF.

The CDR3 coding sequence is TGTGCCAGCAGCTTGGTTGATGAAGCTTTCTTT. This gives the protein CASSLVDEAFF. This rearrangement joins TRBV7-9 to TRBJ1-1, with unresolved D. Germline-derived CDR1 and CDR2 are SEHNR and FQNEAQ (reference sequence). The germline V and J ends were trimmed by 3 bases and 7 bases, with 6 bases remaining between them. CDR3 length: 11 amino acids.

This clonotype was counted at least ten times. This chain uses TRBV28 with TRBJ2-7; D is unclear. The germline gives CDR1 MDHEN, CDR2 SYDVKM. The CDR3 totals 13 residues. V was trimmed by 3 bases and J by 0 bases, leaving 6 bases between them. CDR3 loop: CASSFWASYEQYV. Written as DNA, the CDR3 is TGTGCCAGCAGTTTCTGGGCCTCCTACGAGCAGTACGTC.

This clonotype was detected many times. In nucleotides, the CDR3 is TGTGCCAGCAGTCTAGGGTCCGGTAATACGCAGTATTTT. It translates to CASSLGSGNTQYF. The J gene is TRBJ2-3, the V gene TRBV7-9, with D hard to call. CDR1 SEHNR and CDR2 FQNEAQ come from the germline V gene (reference sequence). V was clipped by 6 bases and J by 7 bases, with 14 bases between them. The CDR3 loop spans 13 amino acids.

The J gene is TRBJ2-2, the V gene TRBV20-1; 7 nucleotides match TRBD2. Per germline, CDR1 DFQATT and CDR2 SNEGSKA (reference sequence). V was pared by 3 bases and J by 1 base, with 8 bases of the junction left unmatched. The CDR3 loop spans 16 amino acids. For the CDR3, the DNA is TGCAGTGCTAGGGGGGGGGTAGCGCTGAACACCGGGGAGCTGTTTTTT. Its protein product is CSARGGVALNTGELFF.

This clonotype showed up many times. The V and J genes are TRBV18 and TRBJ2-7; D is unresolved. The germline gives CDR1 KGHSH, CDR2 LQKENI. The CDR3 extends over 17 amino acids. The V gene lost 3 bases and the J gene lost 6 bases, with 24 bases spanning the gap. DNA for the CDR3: TGTGCCAGCTCACCCAGCTTCTTTCTGGGATCGAAAGGCGAGCAGTACTTC. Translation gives CASSPSFFLGSKGEQYF.

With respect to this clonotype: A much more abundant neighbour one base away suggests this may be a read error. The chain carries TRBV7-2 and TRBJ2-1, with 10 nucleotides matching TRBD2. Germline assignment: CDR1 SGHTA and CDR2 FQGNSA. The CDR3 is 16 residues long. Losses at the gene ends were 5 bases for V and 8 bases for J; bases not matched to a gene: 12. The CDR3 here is CASSMTSGPLGDEQFF. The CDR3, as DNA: TGTGCCAGCAGCATGACTAGCGGGCCCCTCGGGGATGAGCAGTTCTTC. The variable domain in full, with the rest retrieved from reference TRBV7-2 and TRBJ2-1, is GAGVSQSPSNKVTEKGKDVELRCDPISGHTALYWYRQSLGQGLEFLIYFQGNSAPDKSGLPSDRFSAERTGGSVSTLTIQRTQQEDSAVYLCASSMTSGPLGDEQFFGPGTRLTVL.

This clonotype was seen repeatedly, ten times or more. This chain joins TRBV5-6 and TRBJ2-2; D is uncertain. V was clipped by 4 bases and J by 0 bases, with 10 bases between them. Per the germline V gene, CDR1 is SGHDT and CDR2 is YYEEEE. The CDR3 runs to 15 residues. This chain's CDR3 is CASSPLGANTGELFF. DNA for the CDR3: TGTGCCAGCAGCCCCTTGGGTGCGAACACCGGGGAGCTGTTTTTT.

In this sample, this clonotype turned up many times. The CDR3 DNA is TGTGCCAGCAGTTACAGACGGGTTTGGAATTCACCCCTCCACTTT. Residues: CASSYRRVWNSPLHF. The chain is built from TRBV6-2 or TRBV6-3 and TRBJ1-6, with D hard to call. The CDR3 sequence is 15 residues long. The germline V gene encodes CDR1 MNHEY and CDR2 SVGEGT. V dropped 2 bases and J dropped 7 bases, with 12 bases sitting between them.

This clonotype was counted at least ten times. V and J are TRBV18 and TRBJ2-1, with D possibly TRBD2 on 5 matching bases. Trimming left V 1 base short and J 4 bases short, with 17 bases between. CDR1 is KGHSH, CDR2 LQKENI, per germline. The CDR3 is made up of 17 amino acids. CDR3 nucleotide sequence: TGTGCCAGCTCACCACAAGGTCCTTCGGACTTTTACAATGAGCAGTTCTTC. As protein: CASSPQGPSDFYNEQFF.